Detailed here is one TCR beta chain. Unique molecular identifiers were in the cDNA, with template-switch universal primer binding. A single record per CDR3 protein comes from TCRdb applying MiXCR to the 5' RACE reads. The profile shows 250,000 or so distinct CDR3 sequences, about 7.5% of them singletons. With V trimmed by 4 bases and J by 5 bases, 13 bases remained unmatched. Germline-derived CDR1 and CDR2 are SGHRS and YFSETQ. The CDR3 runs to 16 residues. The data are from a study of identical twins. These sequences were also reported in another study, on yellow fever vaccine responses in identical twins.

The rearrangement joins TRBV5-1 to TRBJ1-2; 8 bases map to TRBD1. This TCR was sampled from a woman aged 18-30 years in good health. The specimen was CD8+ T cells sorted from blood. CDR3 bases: TGCGCCAGCAGCATGCTGGGACAGGAGGTTCGGTATGGCTACACCTTC. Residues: CASSMLGQEVRYGYTF.